The 2 T cell receptor beta chains below come from one sample, sequenced in a study of beta chain features in type 1 diabetes. Reverse transcribing all isolated RNA meant expressed TCRB transcripts were sequenced. Sequencing was performed with immunoSEQ multiplex PCR; in TCRdb, only in-frame clones are kept and a portion is missing. The table has about 660,000 clones, 11% to 15% seen once. The antigens for these receptors are not known. General observations from the study: Among all four CD4+ subsets, Type 1 diabetes patients had TCRB CDR3s that were moderately but significantly shorter.

The sequenced material came from naive CD4+ T cells from blood. Receptor source: a man aged 18 to 30 with type 1 diabetes.

The rearrangement uses TRBV11-2 and TRBJ2-3; D unresolved. The germline V and J ends were trimmed by 3 bases and 6 bases, with 13 bases remaining between them. This CDR3 spans 14 amino acids. Germline CDR1 SGHAT, CDR2 FQNNGV. CDR3 DNA sequence: TGTGCCAGCAGCTTCCCCGGGCGTCGTGATACGCAGTATTTT. Protein product: CASSFPGRRDTQYF.

This rearrangement joins TRBV10-3 to TRBJ2-1; D is perhaps TRBD2 (6 bases). CDR3 size: 13 residues. Looked up from germline, CDR1 is ENHRY and CDR2 is SYGVKD. Trimming removed 2 bases from V and 10 bases from J, with 12 bases in between. The CDR3 nucleotides read TGTGCCATCAGTGAGCCTAGCGCCGCAGAGCAGTTCTTC. Amino acid sequence: CAISEPSAAEQFF.